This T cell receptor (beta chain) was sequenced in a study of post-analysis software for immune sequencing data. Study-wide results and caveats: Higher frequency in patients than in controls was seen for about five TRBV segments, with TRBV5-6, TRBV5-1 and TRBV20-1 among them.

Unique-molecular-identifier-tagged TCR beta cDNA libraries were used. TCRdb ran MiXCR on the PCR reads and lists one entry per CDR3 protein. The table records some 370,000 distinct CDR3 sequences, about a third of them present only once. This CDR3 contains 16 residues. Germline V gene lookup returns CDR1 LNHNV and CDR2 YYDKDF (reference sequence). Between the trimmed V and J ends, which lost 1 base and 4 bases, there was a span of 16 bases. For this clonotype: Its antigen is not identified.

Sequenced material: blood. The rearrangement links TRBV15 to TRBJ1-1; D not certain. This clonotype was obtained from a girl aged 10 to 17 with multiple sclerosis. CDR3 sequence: CATSRARERGSTEAFF. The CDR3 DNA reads TGTGCCACCAGCAGAGCCCGGGAGCGGGGAAGCACTGAAGCTTTCTTT.